This T cell receptor beta chain was captured by sequencing in a study of T cell responses to AZD1222 COVID-19 vaccine. Germline V lookup: CDR1 SGHDN, CDR2 FVKESK. The CDR3 contains 20 residues. Germline trimming cut 0 bases from V and 8 bases from J; bases unmatched to any gene: 16. Measured with immunoSEQ multiplex PCR; TCRdb has only the in-frame clones, and not every one. The repertoire holds roughly 140,000 clones, with 90% as singletons. Findings and caveats of the study: Nearly half of spike-specific TCRs reportedly target variant regions that are unmutated in the B.1.351 and B.1.1.7 variants.

As concerns this clone: Its antigen is still unknown.

Here the sequenced sample was peripheral blood, taken 28 days after the second AZD1222 dose. The sequence came from an adult who received the AZD1222 COVID-19 vaccine. The genes are TRBV14 and TRBJ2-1; 13 bases align to TRBD2. CDR3 loop: CASSQEGNRTGLAGRDEQFF. Written as DNA, the CDR3 is TGTGCCAGCAGCCAAGAGGGTAATAGAACGGGACTAGCGGGAAGGGATGAGCAGTTCTTC.